The clone carrying this T cell receptor beta chain was picked up a small number of times. Its antigen is not known. TCRdb fed the RT-PCR reads into MiXCR, producing one record per CDR3 protein. The sample shows hundreds of thousands of distinct CDR3 sequences, 21% of them seen only once. V was trimmed by 7 bases and J by 7 bases, leaving 10 bases between them. Germline CDR1 SQVTM, CDR2 ANQGSEA. The CDR3 length is 11 residues. The sample belongs to a study of response to subunit inactivated influenza vaccine. Whole-study findings and limits: Authors suggested each seasonal flu vaccination may recruit only limited numbers of new T cells.

V usage is TRBV29-1 and J usage is TRBJ1-4; D is uncertain. The TCR sequence derives from a man aged 50 to 69 who received an inactivated influenza vaccine. Sequenced material: PBMCs from blood, taken around 22 months after vaccination. CDR3 protein: CSALIGEKLFF. The CDR3 bases are TGCAGCGCTTTAATAGGTGAAAAACTGTTTTTT.